This T cell receptor (beta chain) was identified during a study of long-term antiretroviral therapy in people with HIV. The study's findings and limits: Controls exceeded HIV repertoires in CDR3 length range.

A minimum of one pre-ART and two post-ART PBMC samples existed for each donor. Treated in the United States were all of the participants with HIV. About this clone: What it binds is not known.

J gave up 1 base and V 7 bases, and 1 base lay outside the gene matches. Per germline, CDR1 LNHDA and CDR2 SQIVND (reference sequence). The length of the CDR3 is 13 residues. The libraries were made with immunoSEQ v3.0 at survey level. Here immunoSEQ multiplex PCR was the method, and the copy in TCRdb shows in-frame clones only, minus some. This table has some 29,000 clones, roughly 78% appearing once. The sequence was obtained from a young man with HIV. This chain links TRBV19 with TRBJ1-1; 9 nucleotides agree with TRBD1. The sequencing here drew on unsorted PBMCs, taken 1.5 years before starting antiretroviral therapy. Here the CDR3 DNA reads TGTGCCAGTATGACAGGGGGGAACACTGAAGCTTTCTTT. Translated, it gives CASMTGGNTEAFF.